Presented here are 19 T cell receptor beta chains from one specimen sequenced in a study of patients and donors after allogeneic stem cell transplantation. MiXCR, run by TCRdb on the RT-PCR reads, gives a single entry per CDR3 protein. The table lists fewer than 250,000 distinct CDR3 sequences, less than 15% of them singletons. The sample consisted of blood, either unsorted or a sorted T cell fraction (not recorded which). Receptors originate from a human donor who was either an allogeneic HSCT recipient or a stem cell or donor lymphocyte infusion donor (not recorded which). It is not recorded whose cells these are; they may come from a transplant donor.

There are a few counts of this clonotype. The chain is built from TRBV6-5 and TRBJ1-1, with 8 bases lining up with TRBD1. The ends lost 0 bases at V and 3 bases at J; junction bases unmatched: 3. The CDR3 extends over 15 amino acids. From germline, CDR1 is MNHEY and CDR2 SVGAGI. The CDR3 coding sequence is TGTGCCAGCAGTTACTCGGGCAGGGGGCACACTGAAGCTTTCTTT. Translating gives CASSYSGRGHTEAFF.

This clonotype showed up just a few times. The chain uses TRBV5-1 and TRBJ2-2; D remains unclear. Trimming pared 0 bases from V and 5 bases from J, leaving 2 bases between. Germline V gene lookup returns CDR1 SGHRS and CDR2 YFSETQ. This CDR3 has 12 amino acids. CDR3 nucleotide sequence: TGCGCCAGCAGCTTGGAAACCGGGGAGCTGTTTTTT. It yields the protein CASSLETGELFF.

In its sample, this clonotype was seen a few times. The chain uses TRBV5-1 and TRBJ2-2; the D gene is possibly TRBD2 (5 bases). Per germline, CDR1 SGHRS and CDR2 YFSETQ. V was cut by 0 bases and J by 6 bases, with 18 bases left in between. The CDR3 contains 17 residues. The CDR3 here is CASSLGVLSSTPGELFF. For the CDR3, the DNA is TGCGCCAGCAGCTTGGGTGTGCTCTCTAGCACCCCCGGGGAGCTGTTTTTT.

This clonotype occurred many times. This sequence joins TRBV15 and TRBJ1-3, with D unresolved. Looked up from germline, CDR1 is LNHNV and CDR2 is YYDKDF (reference sequence). This CDR3 contains 14 residues. Trimming left V 3 bases short and J 3 bases short, with 9 bases between. The CDR3 loop is CATSRDLSGNTIYF. The CDR3 coding sequence is TGTGCCACCAGCAGGGACTTAAGTGGAAACACCATATATTTT.

This clonotype was seen more than once but under ten times. The J gene is TRBJ2-2, the V gene TRBV5-6; possibly TRBD1 for D (7 bases). The germline V gene encodes CDR1 SGHDT and CDR2 YYEEEE. Trimming removed 4 bases from V and 3 bases from J, with 16 bases in between. The CDR3 covers 16 residues. The DNA for the CDR3 is TGTGCCAGCAGCCTAGGAGGGGGACAGTACACCGGGGAGCTGTTTTTT. Translating gives CASSLGGGQYTGELFF.

The CDR3 DNA follows: TGTGCCAGCAGCTCCGGGACAAGGAACACCGGGGAGCTGTTTTTT. As protein: CASSSGTRNTGELFF. The chain has TRBV7-2 and TRBJ2-2, with D maybe TRBD1 (6 bases). V was shortened by 4 bases and J by 1 base, with 10 bases between the two germline ends. CDR1 is SGHTA, CDR2 FQGNSA, per germline. This CDR3 is built from 15 residues.

The chain carries TRBV6-4 and TRBJ2-3; the match to TRBD2 covers 9 bases. The germline CDR1 and CDR2 sequences are MRHNA and SNTAGT. The V gene end was trimmed by 2 bases and the J gene end by 3 bases; junction bases not matched to a gene: 6. The CDR3 totals 16 residues. The CDR3 loop is CASSDRAGGPTDTQYF. CDR3 DNA: TGTGCCAGCAGTGACCGGGCGGGAGGGCCAACAGATACGCAGTATTTT.

CDR3 nucleotide sequence: TGCAGTGCTATGTTGACTAGCGGGGGATACTACGAGCAGTACTTC. It translates to CSAMLTSGGYYEQYF. The J gene is TRBJ2-7, the V gene TRBV20-1; TRBD2 aligns across 12 bases. Trimming at V came to 4 bases and at J to 3 bases, leaving 7 bases not matched to a gene. The CDR3 sequence is 15 residues long. Germline V gene lookup returns CDR1 DFQATT and CDR2 SNEGSKA (reference sequence).

A single count supports this clonotype. The rearrangement links TRBV20-1 to TRBJ1-5, with 10 bases fitting TRBD1. V shed 7 bases and J 5 bases; nucleotides not matched to a gene: 2. Germline V gene lookup returns CDR1 DFQATT and CDR2 SNEGSKA (reference sequence). The CDR3 loop spans 12 amino acids. The CDR3 loop reads CSVGTGDQPQHF. CDR3 coding DNA: TGCAGTGTAGGGACAGGGGATCAGCCCCAGCATTTT.

This chain uses TRBV7-3 with TRBJ2-5, with 8 bases that match TRBD1. After removal of 6 bases from V and 1 base from J, the junction contained 4 bases not matched to a gene. Germline V CDR1 and CDR2: SGHTA, FQGTGA. The CDR3 has 14 amino acids. In nucleotides, the CDR3 is TGTGCCAGCAGTCAACAGGGGGGCCAAGAGACCCAGTACTTC. This codes for CASSQQGGQETQYF.

The rearrangement joins TRBV7-9 to TRBJ2-1; the match to TRBD2 covers 12 bases. The V segment lost 5 bases and the J segment 5 bases; nucleotides outside the gene matches: 7. The CDR3 is 16 amino acids. Germline V gene data show CDR1 as SEHNR and CDR2 as FQNEAQ (reference sequence). CDR3 nucleotide sequence: TGTGCCAGCAGCCTACCCGGGACTAGCGGGCACAATGAGCAGTTCTTC. It codes for CASSLPGTSGHNEQFF. The full variable domain, in which reference TRBV7-9 and TRBJ2-1 provide the parts outside the CDR3, is DTGVSQNPRHKITKRGQNVTFRCDPISEHNRLYWYRQTLGQGPEFLTYFQNEAQLEKSRLLSDRFSAERPKGSFSTLEIQRTEQGDSAMYLCASSLPGTSGHNEQFFGPGTRLTVL.

The chain has TRBV15 and TRBJ1-5; 7 bases are a match to TRBD1. Trimming took 5 bases from V and 4 from J; bases not matched to a gene: 5. Germline V gene sequence: CDR1 LNHNV, CDR2 YYDKDF (reference sequence). The CDR3 is 14 amino acids. CDR3 in amino acids: CATSLDRTNQPQHF. The CDR3 DNA reads TGTGCCACCAGCCTGGACAGGACTAATCAGCCCCAGCATTTT.

The J gene is TRBJ2-1, the V gene TRBV6-5, with D uncertain. Trimming cost V 3 bases and J 7 bases, with 4 bases left between them. Germline CDR1 MNHEY, CDR2 SVGAGI. The length of the CDR3 is 11 residues. Here the CDR3 DNA reads TGTGCCAGCAGTTATCAGAATGAGCAGTTCTTC. Residues: CASSYQNEQFF.

The chain joins TRBV12-3 or TRBV12-4 to TRBJ2-7; D is undetermined. Trimming stripped 1 base from V and 4 bases from J, with 8 bases between. This CDR3 has 13 amino acids. The CDR3: CASSLGLSYEQYF. The CDR3 DNA reads TGTGCCAGCAGTTTAGGGCTGTCTTACGAGCAGTACTTC.

The rearrangement links TRBV12-3 or TRBV12-4 to TRBJ1-1; possible D gene TRBD1, 5 bases. The V gene lost 3 bases and the J gene lost 4 bases, with 9 bases spanning the gap. This CDR3 spans 13 amino acids. Here the CDR3 DNA reads TGTGCCAGCAGTTTCCAGGGCCTCACTGAAGCTTTCTTT. This translates into CASSFQGLTEAFF.

This chain uses TRBV12-3 or TRBV12-4 with TRBJ1-5; 12 bases are shared with TRBD1. This CDR3 has 22 residues. Trimming removed 4 bases from V and 3 bases from J; junction bases left unmatched: 22. The CDR3: CASSSPRTPGTGGPMANQPQHF. The CDR3 bases are TGTGCCAGCAGTTCACCACGTACCCCCGGGACAGGGGGCCCGATGGCCAATCAGCCCCAGCATTTT.

The chain couples TRBV19 to TRBJ2-5; D gene ambiguous. Trimming removed 5 bases from V and 0 bases from J, with 4 bases in between. Germline CDR1 is LNHDA and CDR2 is SQIVND (reference sequence). CDR3 length: 12 residues. For the CDR3, the DNA is TGTGCCAGTAGTCAGAACCAAGAGACCCAGTACTTC. This sequence encodes CASSQNQETQYF.

This chain joins TRBV28 and TRBJ1-1; the D gene is possibly TRBD1 (5 bases). CDR3 length: 14 amino acids. Germline assignment: CDR1 MDHEN and CDR2 SYDVKM. V was shortened by 6 bases and J by 4 bases, with 15 bases between the two germline ends. The CDR3 DNA reads TGTGCCAGCAGCTCCATCGGGGGGAGCACTGAAGCTTTCTTT. It codes for CASSSIGGSTEAFF.

This clonotype was recorded a few times. At one end the junction does not follow the germline gene, possibly because of a read error. V and J are TRBV19 and TRBJ2-7; D call uncertain. Germline CDR1 LNHDA, CDR2 SQIVND (reference sequence). The CDR3 length is 13 residues. Written as DNA, the CDR3 is TGTGCCAGTAGCATAGAGCCGTCCTACGAGCAGTACTTC. Its translation: CASSIEPSYEQYF.